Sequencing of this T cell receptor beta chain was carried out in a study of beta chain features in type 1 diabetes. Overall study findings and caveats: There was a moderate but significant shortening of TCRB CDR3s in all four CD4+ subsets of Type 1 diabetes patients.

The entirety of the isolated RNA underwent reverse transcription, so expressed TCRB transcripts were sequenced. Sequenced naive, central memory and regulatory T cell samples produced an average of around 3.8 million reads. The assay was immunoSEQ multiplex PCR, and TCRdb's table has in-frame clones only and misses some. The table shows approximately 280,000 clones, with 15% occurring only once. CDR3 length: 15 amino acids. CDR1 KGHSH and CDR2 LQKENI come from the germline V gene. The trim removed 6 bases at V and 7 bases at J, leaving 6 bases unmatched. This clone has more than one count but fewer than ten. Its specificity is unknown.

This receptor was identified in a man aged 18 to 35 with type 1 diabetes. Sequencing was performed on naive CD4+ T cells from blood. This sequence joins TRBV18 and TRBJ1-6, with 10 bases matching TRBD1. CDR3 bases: TGTGCCAGCTCCCGACAGGGGGCTTTGAATTCACCCCTCCACTTT. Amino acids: CASSRQGALNSPLHF.